This T cell receptor beta chain was sequenced during a study of stem cell transplantation in POMP-related autoinflammatory disease. Whole-study context: Hypothesis: faulty thymoproteasomes impair CD8+ T-cell selection, skewing TRB repertoires. Whole-study results and caveats: Across all analyzed T-cell subsets, patients with PRAID tended toward reduced diversity and increased clonality.

CDR3 length equals 13 residues. Germline CDR1 and CDR2: SEHNR and FQNEAQ (reference sequence). The ends were cut back, 0 bases at V and 8 bases at J, with 8 bases in the middle. With regard to this clone: Its antigen is not identified.

Sequencing was performed with immunoSEQ multiplex PCR; in TCRdb, only in-frame clones are kept and a portion is missing. The data show tens of thousands of clones, approximately 90% seen once. V gene TRBV7-9 combines with J gene TRBJ2-1; D may match TRBD1 or TRBD2 (6 bases each). The receptor was derived from a human patient with POMP-related autoinflammation and immune dysregulation (PRAID). T cells may partly derive from the graft donor. The input for sequencing was CD4+ T cells from PBMCs, taken after stem cell transplantation. The CDR3 bases are TGTGCCAGCAGCTTAGCCGGGGGCGATGAGCAGTTCTTC. As protein: CASSLAGGDEQFF.